This TCR beta chain stems from a study of cytomegalovirus exposure and HLA in healthy donors. On the study more broadly: About 80 million unique TCRs, all from HLA-typed donors, were included in an early release of the data. Within the Caucasian-associated ancestry cluster were around 81% of the roughly 380 genotyped donors.

Notes on the study in general: V- and J-gene trimming in TCR beta was tied to a missense DCLRE1C variant by an analysis performed later.

From germline, CDR1 is SNHLY and CDR2 FYNNEI. V dropped 4 bases and J dropped 6; count of bases not matched to a gene: 6. The CDR3 sequence is 14 residues long. Note on this clone: Its antigen is still unknown.

The PCR used 60 Vbeta and 13 Jbeta primers. Assay: immunoSEQ multiplex PCR; the TCRdb copy retains only in-frame clones and omits some. The sample includes about 200,000 clones, around 78% of them seen just once. Sequencing was done on a sample of PBMCs. The J gene is TRBJ1-1, the V gene TRBV2; TRBD1 aligns across 9 bases. This receptor was taken from a woman aged 25-40 years in good health and CMV-seropositive. Here the CDR3 DNA reads TGTGCCAGCAGTGGCGACAGGGGGGGCCCTGAAGCTTTCTTT. This codes for CASSGDRGGPEAFF.